The rows below give T cell receptor beta chains drawn from one sample of a study of control samples from healthy donors and cancer patients. Produced via immunoSEQ multiplex PCR; TCRdb's table is partial and in-frame only. The table lists about 160,000 clones, around 96% of them singletons. The sequencing sample was made of blood. All receptors come from a middle-aged woman in good health. CDR3s include the opening cysteine and the closing phenylalanine or tryptophan.

v_call cdr3_aa
TRBV6-5 CASREGGEAFF
TRBV6-6 CASSIFTSTDTQYF
TRBV10-3 CAISDGTGRGPQHF
TRBV6-6 CASSYVPGTEAFF
TRBV14 CASSKGLAGRSGANVLTF
TRBV3-1/TRBV3-2 CASSQTVDTEAFF
TRBV19 CASRGAGLRSMNTEAFF
TRBV11-2 CASSLTQGGNTIYF
TRBV23-1 CASSHLPDLNTEAFF
TRBV6-6 CASSYEGAREKLFF